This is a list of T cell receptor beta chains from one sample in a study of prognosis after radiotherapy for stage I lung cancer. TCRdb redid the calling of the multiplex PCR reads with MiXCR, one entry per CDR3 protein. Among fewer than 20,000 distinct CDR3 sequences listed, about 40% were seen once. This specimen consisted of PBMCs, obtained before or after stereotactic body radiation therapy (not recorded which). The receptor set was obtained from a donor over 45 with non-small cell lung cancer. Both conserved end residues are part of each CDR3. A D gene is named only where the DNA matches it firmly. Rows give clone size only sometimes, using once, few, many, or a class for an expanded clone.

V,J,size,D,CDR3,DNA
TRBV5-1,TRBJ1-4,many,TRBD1,CASSYRGAGGEKLFF,TGCGCCAGCAGCTACAGGGGGGCCGGCGGTGAAAAACTGTTTTTT
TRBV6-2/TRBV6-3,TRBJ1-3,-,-,CASSRGSGNTIYF,TGTGCCAGCTCGCGGGGCTCTGGAAACACCATATATTTT
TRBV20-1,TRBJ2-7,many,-,CSARRSRADEQYF,TGCAGTGCTAGAAGATCCAGGGCGGACGAGCAGTACTTC
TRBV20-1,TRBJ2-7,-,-,CSASLITGRGEQYF,TGCAGTGCTAGTTTGATCACAGGGAGGGGAGAGCAGTACTTC
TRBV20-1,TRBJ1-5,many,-,CSGGTGTNQPQHF,TGCAGTGGGGGAACAGGGACCAATCAGCCCCAGCATTTT
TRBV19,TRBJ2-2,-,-,CASSIKGIRPGELFF,TGTGCCAGTAGTATAAAGGGAATCCGTCCCGGGGAGCTGTTTTTT
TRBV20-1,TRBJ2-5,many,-,CSARVGTRRETQYF,TGCAGTGCTAGAGTTGGGACCAGGAGGGAGACCCAGTACTTC
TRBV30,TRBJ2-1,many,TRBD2,CAWSGTSGGNEQFF,TGTGCCTGGAGTGGGACTAGCGGGGGCAATGAGCAGTTCTTC
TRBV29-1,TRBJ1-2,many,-,CSVPHSNYGYTF,TGCAGCGTTCCCCACAGTAACTATGGCTACACCTTC
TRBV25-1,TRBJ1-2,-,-,CASSPQVREVGGYTF,TGTGCCAGCAGCCCACAGGTTCGGGAGGTTGGTGGCTACACCTTC
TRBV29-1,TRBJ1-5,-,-,CSAGTENQPQHF,TGCAGCGCGGGGACGGAGAATCAGCCCCAGCATTTT
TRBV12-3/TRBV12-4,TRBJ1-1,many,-,CASSFGGRMNTEAFF,TGTGCCAGCAGTTTCGGGGGACGGATGAACACTGAAGCTTTCTTT
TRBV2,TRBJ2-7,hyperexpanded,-,CASSEGGSGYEQYF,TGTGCCAGCAGTGAAGGTGGGAGCGGGTACGAGCAGTACTTC
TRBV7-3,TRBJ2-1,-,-,CASSIRMDNEQFF,TGTGCCAGTAGCATACGCATGGACAATGAGCAGTTCTTC
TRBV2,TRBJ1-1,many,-,CASSADNTEAFF,TGTGCCAGCAGTGCGGACAACACTGAAGCTTTCTTT
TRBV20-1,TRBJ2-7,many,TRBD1,CSAPKGQAGSYEQYF,TGCAGTGCCCCTAAGGGACAGGCTGGCTCCTACGAGCAGTACTTC
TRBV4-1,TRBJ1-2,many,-,CASSQVYQGWSNYGYTF,TGCGCCAGCAGCCAAGTATATCAGGGTTGGAGTAACTATGGCTACACCTTC
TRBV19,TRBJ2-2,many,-,CASLGLRNTGELFF,TGTGCCAGCCTTGGACTGAGGAACACCGGGGAGCTGTTTTTT
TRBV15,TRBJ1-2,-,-,CATSTWHPYYGYTF,TGTGCCACCAGCACCTGGCACCCCTACTATGGCTACACCTTC